This T cell receptor (beta chain) was documented in a study of blood T cell repertoires in COVID-19. The junction had 5 bases not matched to a gene; V was cut back by 3 bases and J by 1 base. Germline V gene data show CDR1 as KGHDR and CDR2 as SFDVKD. The CDR3 covers 16 residues. The table lists this clone with a count of one. As processed by the authors: Amplifying reference gene primers gave estimates of nucleated cell counts. Sequencing used immunoSEQ multiplex PCR; TCRdb keeps in-frame clones, though not all of them. V and J calls and clone size follow that table, whereas D and trimming were derived from the DNA. The sample consists of about 310,000 clones, around 84% of them appearing once.

The sequenced sample was peripheral blood. This clonotype was sampled from a man aged 70 or older with acute or convalescent COVID-19. The rearrangement links TRBV24-1 to TRBJ2-5, with 9 nucleotides matching TRBD1. Here the CDR3 DNA reads TGTGCCACCAGTGATACAACAGGGGGCCTCCAAGAGACCCAGTACTTC. This sequence encodes CATSDTTGGLQETQYF.